The subject of this entry is one TCR beta chain. The antigen remains unidentified. TCRdb fed the reads into MiXCR, producing one record per CDR3 protein. There are about 69,000 distinct CDR3 sequences in the sample; 25% to 30% occur only once, and 59% lies in the top ten. This record comes from a study of T cell repertoires in cytomegalovirus infection. Trimming removed 5 bases at V and 8 bases at J, with 15 bases between. The CDR3 has 13 amino acids. Germline CDR1 SGHTA, CDR2 FQGNSA. The chain has TRBV7-2 and TRBJ1-2; perhaps TRBD1 as D (6 bases). This sequence was found in a human donor in good health (CMV status not recorded). Some clones in this sample may be carry-over from other donors' samples. Sample: CD8+ T cells from cultured PBMCs, taken from culture after CMV antigen stimulation. As DNA, the CDR3 is TGTGCCAGCAGCCGGGACATCCTGGAGGGCTACACCTTC. The encoded protein is CASSRDILEGYTF. The whole variable domain, filled in from reference TRBV7-2 and TRBJ1-2, reads GAGVSQSPSNKVTEKGKDVELRCDPISGHTALYWYRQSLGQGLEFLIYFQGNSAPDKSGLPSDRFSAERTGGSVSTLTIQRTQQEDSAVYLCASSRDILEGYTFGSGTRLTVV.